This TCR beta chain was found in a study of blood T cells in healthy people across ages. The study, taken as a whole, reports: Investigators treated diversity estimates from one million T cells as underestimates. Naive and antigen-experienced cells were not separated, limiting conclusive comparison.

There were at least 5.5 micrograms of total RNA extracted from every sample. The junction had 5 bases not matched to a gene; V was cut back by 3 bases and J by 3 bases. The CDR3 is made up of 14 amino acids. CDR1 is SGHKS, CDR2 YYEKEE, per germline (reference sequence). Primed by a sample-barcoded 5' primer and a J-beta primer mix, a second PCR proceeded for about 6 to 12 cycles. TCRdb called the 5' RACE reads again in MiXCR, with one record for every CDR3 protein. This table holds fewer than 1.5 million distinct CDR3 sequences, approximately 40% found once. This clonotype was counted a single time. The antigen remains unidentified.

Sequencing was performed on blood. The clonotype was recovered from a woman under 30 in good health. V and J are TRBV5-5 and TRBJ2-5; TRBD2 matches at 7 bases. CDR3 sequence (DNA): TGTGCCAGCAGCTGGTGGGGGGGAAAAGAGACCCAGTACTTC. Amino acids: CASSWWGGKETQYF.